This TCR beta chain was found in a study of T cells in Graves' hyperthyroidism and ophthalmopathy. Findings and limits, study-wide: Most thyroid clonotypes expanded above 0.001 were also detected in blood.

V lost 5 bases to trimming and J lost 5 bases, with 15 bases between them. The CDR3 spans 15 residues. Per germline, CDR1 MNHEY and CDR2 SVGAGI. Template material for amplifying TCR beta CDR3 regions consisted of RNA transcripts. The HTBI set primed first-round TCR CDR3 RT-PCR. TCRdb analysed the multiplex PCR reads with MiXCR anew, one entry per CDR3 protein. In the table there are around 600,000 distinct CDR3 sequences, just under 45% of which are singletons. About this clonotype: Antigen specificity is unknown.

The specimen sequenced was peripheral blood or thyroid tissue (not recorded which). The J gene is TRBJ1-4, the V gene TRBV6-5; D is unresolved. The sequence was collected from an adult man with Graves' disease, either hyperthyroidism or ophthalmopathy (not recorded which). The CDR3 spells CASSPRGEPNEKLFF. CDR3 in DNA: TGTGCCAGCAGTCCCCGGGGAGAACCCAATGAAAAACTGTTTTTT.